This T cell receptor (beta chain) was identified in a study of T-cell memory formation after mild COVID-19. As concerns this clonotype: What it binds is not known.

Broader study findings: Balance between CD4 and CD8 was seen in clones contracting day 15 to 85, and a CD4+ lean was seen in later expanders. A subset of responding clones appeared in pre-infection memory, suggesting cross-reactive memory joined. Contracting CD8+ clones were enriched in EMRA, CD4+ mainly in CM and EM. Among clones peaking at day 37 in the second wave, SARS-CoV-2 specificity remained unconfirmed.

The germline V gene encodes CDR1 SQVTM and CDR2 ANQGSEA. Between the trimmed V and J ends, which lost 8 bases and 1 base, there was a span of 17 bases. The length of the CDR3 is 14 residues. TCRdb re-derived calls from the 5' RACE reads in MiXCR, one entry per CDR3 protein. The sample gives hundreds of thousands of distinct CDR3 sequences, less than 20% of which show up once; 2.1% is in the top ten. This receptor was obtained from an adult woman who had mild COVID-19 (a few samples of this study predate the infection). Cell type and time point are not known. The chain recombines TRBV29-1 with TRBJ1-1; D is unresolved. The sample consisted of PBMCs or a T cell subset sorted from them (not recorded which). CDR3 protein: CSSQISAGNTEAFF. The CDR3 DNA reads TGCAGCTCCCAGATTTCAGCCGGGAACACTGAAGCTTTCTTT.